This TCR beta chain was identified in a study of T cell changes during pregnancy in multiple sclerosis. CDR1 SEHNR and CDR2 FQNEAQ come from the germline V gene (reference sequence). The CDR3 extends over 16 amino acids. The trim removed 1 base at V and 5 bases at J, leaving 6 bases unmatched. Using immunoSEQ multiplex PCR, the repertoire was profiled, and TCRdb retains in-frame clones only, with some absent. Of more than 55,000 clones in the sample, around nine tenths were seen once. This sample comprised peripheral blood, obtained in the first trimester of pregnancy. This rearrangement joins TRBV7-9 to TRBJ2-3; 10 bases fit TRBD2. This sequence was found in a female donor in good health, enrolled as a control in a pregnancy study. The CDR3 DNA reads as TGTGCCAGCAGCTTAGTATCCCTAGCGGGAGAAGATACGCAGTATTTT. This encodes CASSLVSLAGEDTQYF.